These 7 T cell receptor beta chains came from one sample sequenced in a study of graft-versus-host responses after intestinal transplantation. These receptors lack a known antigen. Clones were sequenced by immunoSEQ multiplex PCR, and TCRdb holds only the in-frame ones, with some missing. Of about 120,000 clones listed, 90% are singletons. The specimen comprised unstimulated CD4+ T cells sorted from spleen or lymph node cells, sampled before intestinal transplant. The receptors derive from a human donor who received an intestinal transplant.

The rearrangement joins TRBV7-9 to TRBJ2-7; 8 bases match TRBD1. The CDR3 is 12 amino acids. CDR1 is SEHNR, CDR2 FQNEAQ, per germline (reference sequence). The trim removed 1 base at V and 8 bases at J, leaving 1 base unmatched. Here the CDR3 reads CASSLGQGQQYF. The CDR3 DNA sequence: TGTGCCAGCAGCTTAGGACAGGGGCAGCAGTACTTC.

The rearrangement links TRBV5-1 to TRBJ2-7, with a possible D match to TRBD1 (7 bases). The CDR3 extends over 15 amino acids. Germline CDR1 SGHRS, CDR2 YFSETQ. Between the trimmed V and J ends, which lost 0 bases and 3 bases, there was a span of 13 bases. This chain's CDR3 is CASSLAAGQFYEQYF. In DNA form, the CDR3 reads TGCGCCAGCAGCTTGGCCGCGGGACAGTTCTACGAGCAGTACTTC.

J is TRBJ2-5 and V is TRBV6-1, with D maybe TRBD1 (6 bases). The CDR3 covers 15 residues. Germline V gene sequence: CDR1 MNHNS, CDR2 SASEGT. V dropped 5 bases and J dropped 2 bases, with 15 bases sitting between them. CDR3 sequence (DNA): TGTGCCAGCAGTACCAACAGGGTTCGGCAAGAGACCCAGTACTTC. It encodes CASSTNRVRQETQYF.

The V and J genes are TRBV10-3 and TRBJ2-1; TRBD2 matches 8 bases. V lost 2 bases and J lost 4; bases outside the gene matches: 10. The CDR3 contains 17 residues. The germline V gene encodes CDR1 ENHRY and CDR2 SYGVKD. The CDR3 region is CAISENQTSVRYNEQFF. In DNA form, the CDR3 reads TGTGCCATCAGTGAGAACCAGACTAGCGTACGGTACAATGAGCAGTTCTTC.

V gene TRBV15 combines with J gene TRBJ1-6; TRBD1 matches at 8 bases. The CDR3 sequence is 15 residues long. V shed 3 bases, J shed 8 bases, and the junction held 6 bases outside the gene matches. Germline V CDR1 and CDR2: LNHNV, YYDKDF (reference sequence). The CDR3 region is CATSRWQGADSPLHF. The CDR3, as DNA: TGTGCCACCAGCAGGTGGCAGGGGGCGGATTCACCCCTCCACTTT.

This chain links TRBV28 with TRBJ2-7; D unresolved. V was cut by 2 bases and J by 0 bases, with 8 bases left in between. Germline CDR1 MDHEN, CDR2 SYDVKM. There are 14 residues in the CDR3. CDR3 sequence (DNA): TGTGCCAGCAGTTTAGAGGCCGGCTCCTACGAGCAGTACTTC. Translating it yields CASSLEAGSYEQYF.

This clone was detected a few times. CDR3 residues: CASRQGAYGYTF. The CDR3 DNA reads TGTGCCAGCAGACAGGGGGCCTATGGCTACACCTTC. V usage is TRBV6-5 and J usage is TRBJ1-2, with 9 nucleotides matching TRBD1. V shed 6 bases and J 4 bases; nucleotides not matched to a gene: 0. The CDR3 has 12 residues. The germline gives CDR1 MNHEY, CDR2 SVGAGI.